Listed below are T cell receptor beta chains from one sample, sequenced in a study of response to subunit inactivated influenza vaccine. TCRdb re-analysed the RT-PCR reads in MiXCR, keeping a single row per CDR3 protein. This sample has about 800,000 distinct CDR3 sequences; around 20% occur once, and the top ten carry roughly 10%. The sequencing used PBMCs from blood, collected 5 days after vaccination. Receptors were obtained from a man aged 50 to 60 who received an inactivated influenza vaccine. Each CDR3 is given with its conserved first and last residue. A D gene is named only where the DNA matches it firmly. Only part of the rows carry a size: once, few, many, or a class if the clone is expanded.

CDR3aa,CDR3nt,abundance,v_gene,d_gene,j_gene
CASSLAHRVTGELFF,TGTGCCAGCAGTTTAGCCCACAGGGTGACCGGGGAGCTGTTTTTT,.,TRBV27,.,TRBJ2-2
CASSNTGGTEKLFF,TGTGCCAGCAGCAATACAGGGGGCACTGAAAAACTGTTTTTT,few,TRBV12-3/TRBV12-4,TRBD1,TRBJ1-4
CASRRDREHFYEQYF,TGTGCCAGCAGACGGGACAGGGAACATTTCTACGAGCAGTACTTC,.,TRBV6-1,TRBD1,TRBJ2-7
CSARALAVGEQYF,TGCAGTGCTAGAGCACTAGCGGTCGGCGAGCAGTACTTC,.,TRBV20-1,TRBD2,TRBJ2-7
CASSFGDAYSYEQYF,TGTGCCAGCAGCTTCGGAGACGCCTACTCCTACGAGCAGTACTTC,.,TRBV5-6,.,TRBJ2-7
CSATGRPRYEQYF,TGCAGTGCAACAGGAAGGCCCCGCTACGAGCAGTACTTC,.,TRBV20-1,.,TRBJ2-7
CSARGVGDYEQYF,TGCAGTGCTAGGGGGGTTGGCGACTACGAGCAGTACTTC,few,TRBV20-1,.,TRBJ2-7
CSAREKQGIGYTF,TGCAGTGCTAGAGAAAAGCAGGGAATAGGCTACACCTTC,few,TRBV20-1,.,TRBJ1-2
CASRVDITDTQYF,TGTGCCAGCCGGGTGGATATCACAGATACGCAGTATTTT,few,TRBV12-3/TRBV12-4,.,TRBJ2-3
CASSLGTTVNTEAFF,TGCGCCAGCAGCTTGGGCACCACGGTGAACACTGAAGCTTTCTTT,few,TRBV5-1,.,TRBJ1-1
CSAYPGLGKTEAFF,TGCAGTGCTTATCCGGGACTTGGGAAAACTGAAGCTTTCTTT,many,TRBV20-1,.,TRBJ1-1
CSARLQGANTGELFF,TGCAGTGCTAGACTACAGGGGGCCAACACCGGGGAGCTGTTTTTT,few,TRBV20-1,TRBD1,TRBJ2-2
CSARDRKAGVYNEQFF,TGCAGTGCTAGAGATCGCAAGGCGGGAGTCTACAATGAGCAGTTCTTC,.,TRBV20-1,TRBD2,TRBJ2-1
CASSLWLGQGIKRSSTDTQYF,TGTGCCAGCAGCTTATGGTTAGGACAGGGGATAAAGCGGAGTAGCACAGATACGCAGTATTTT,.,TRBV11-1,TRBD1,TRBJ2-3
CASSSQGGDYGYTF,TGTGCCAGCAGTTCACAGGGGGGAGACTATGGCTACACCTTC,.,TRBV12-3/TRBV12-4,TRBD1,TRBJ1-2
CASSFLLKQDAETQYF,TGTGCCAGCAGTTTTCTCCTGAAACAGGACGCGGAGACCCAGTACTTC,once,TRBV28,.,TRBJ2-5
CATTSGRAYEQYF,TGCGCCACCACTAGCGGGAGGGCCTACGAGCAGTACTTC,many,TRBV5-1,TRBD2,TRBJ2-7
CASSMTSSGELFF,TGTGCCAGCAGCATGACTAGTTCCGGGGAGCTGTTTTTT,few,TRBV7-9,.,TRBJ2-2
CASSPHGYQETQYF,TGTGCCAGCAGCCCCCATGGGTACCAAGAGACCCAGTACTTC,many,TRBV9,.,TRBJ2-5
CASSSTRDNQETQYF,TGTGCCAGCAGCTCGACCCGGGACAACCAAGAGACCCAGTACTTC,few,TRBV11-2,.,TRBJ2-5
CASSGGRSGYEQYF,TGCGCCAGCAGTGGGGGGAGGTCGGGGTACGAGCAGTACTTC,few,TRBV10-2,.,TRBJ2-7
CARSAGTVDQETQYF,TGTGCCAGAAGCGCCGGGACAGTCGACCAAGAGACCCAGTACTTC,.,TRBV25-1,TRBD1,TRBJ2-5
CASSQEGGLADIWGTDTQYF,TGTGCCAGCAGCCAAGAGGGCGGTTTAGCGGATATCTGGGGCACAGATACGCAGTATTTT,.,TRBV3-1,.,TRBJ2-3
CASSLRIGQGVFSPLHF,TGTGCCAGCAGTCTCCGTATTGGACAGGGGGTATTCTCACCCCTCCACTTT,few,TRBV28,TRBD1,TRBJ1-6
CASSLARRGFGELFF,TGTGCCAGCAGCTTAGCGCGGAGGGGCTTCGGGGAGCTGTTTTTT,few,TRBV7-9,.,TRBJ2-2
CASSTYPGQEAFF,TGCGCCAGCAGCACCTACCCGGGACAGGAAGCTTTCTTT,many,TRBV5-1,TRBD1,TRBJ1-1
CASSQYGVFAGDKYEQYF,TGCGCCAGCAGCCAATACGGGGTGTTTGCGGGAGATAAATACGAGCAGTACTTC,few,TRBV4-3,TRBD2,TRBJ2-7
CSVKTGDTEAFF,TGCAGTGTTAAAACAGGAGACACTGAAGCTTTCTTT,.,TRBV20-1,.,TRBJ1-1
CASSLGVQTEAFF,TGTGCCAGCAGCTTGGGGGTTCAGACTGAAGCTTTCTTT,.,TRBV7-3,.,TRBJ1-1
CSGQRAGQSEQYF,TGCAGTGGGCAGAGAGCGGGCCAGAGCGAGCAGTACTTC,few,TRBV20-1,.,TRBJ2-7
CASSPSSRQETQYF,TGTGCCAGCAGCCCTAGTTCGCGGCAAGAGACCCAGTACTTC,.,TRBV7-9,.,TRBJ2-5
CSASSPGENEQFF,TGCAGTGCTAGTTCGCCCGGGGAGAATGAGCAGTTCTTC,many,TRBV20-1,.,TRBJ2-1
CAIDSKGGPQVDTQYF,TGCGCCATCGACTCAAAGGGAGGTCCCCAGGTAGATACGCAGTATTTT,.,TRBV5-1,.,TRBJ2-3
CSVRGNTGGRETQYF,TGCAGCGTCAGAGGGAATACAGGGGGCCGAGAGACCCAGTACTTC,.,TRBV29-1,TRBD1,TRBJ2-5
CASSSKGKRQETQYF,TGTGCCAGCAGCTCAAAGGGGAAAAGACAGGAGACCCAGTACTTC,few,TRBV7-6,.,TRBJ2-5
CASSYFERPGYTF,TGTGCCAGCAGTTACTTTGAGCGACCTGGCTACACCTTC,.,TRBV6-2/TRBV6-3,.,TRBJ1-2
CASSPSTGASYEQYF,TGTGCCAGCTCACCATCAACAGGGGCCTCCTACGAGCAGTACTTC,many,TRBV18,TRBD1,TRBJ2-7
CASSPPTPGPMSDTQYF,TGCGCCAGCAGCCCCCCTACCCCGGGCCCAATGTCAGATACGCAGTATTTT,.,TRBV5-1,.,TRBJ2-3
CASSQGQGATEAFF,TGTGCCAGCAGTCAGGGACAGGGGGCAACTGAAGCTTTCTTT,many,TRBV12-3/TRBV12-4,TRBD1,TRBJ1-1
CASSQDVRIGDGETQYF,TGCGCCAGCAGCCAAGATGTGAGGATTGGTGATGGGGAGACCCAGTACTTC,.,TRBV4-3,.,TRBJ2-5
CASSHTDGLNEKLFF,TGTGCCAGCAGCCACACCGACGGGTTGAATGAAAAACTGTTTTTT,.,TRBV4-2,.,TRBJ1-4
CASSLALLSDHTYEQYF,TGTGCCAGCAGCTTAGCGCTCCTGTCAGACCATACCTACGAGCAGTACTTC,.,TRBV7-9,.,TRBJ2-7
CASSQDVGDSRLSSYNSPLHF,TGTGCCAGCAGCCAAGATGTAGGAGACAGTAGGCTCAGCTCCTATAATTCACCCCTCCACTTT,few,TRBV14,.,TRBJ1-6
CSARDGRANTGELFF,TGCAGTGCTAGAGACGGCAGGGCGAACACCGGGGAGCTGTTTTTT,few,TRBV20-1,.,TRBJ2-2
CASSGSGLVAYEQYF,TGTGCCAGCAGTGGGTCCGGACTAGTGGCCTACGAGCAGTACTTC,.,TRBV25-1,TRBD2,TRBJ2-7
CASSLEVGVPYEQYF,TGTGCCAGCAGCTTAGAGGTGGGGGTTCCCTACGAGCAGTACTTC,.,TRBV7-3,.,TRBJ2-7
CSALGTANTGELFF,TGCAGCGCCCTCGGGACGGCGAACACCGGGGAGCTGTTTTTT,many,TRBV29-1,.,TRBJ2-2
CSARKAGLYNTEAFF,TGCAGTGCTAGAAAGGCGGGGCTTTATAACACTGAAGCTTTCTTT,few,TRBV20-1,.,TRBJ1-1